Shown below are 2 T cell receptor beta chains from a single sample sequenced in a study of shared clonotypes between healthy human individuals. Only in-frame clones appear in the TCRdb table, and some are missing; sequencing was by immunoSEQ multiplex PCR. This table holds fewer than 150,000 clones, around two thirds found once. The sequencing input was memory CD8+ T cells sorted from blood. The subset here: CD45RO+ cells pooled with CCR7-negative TemRA cells. The source of these receptors is a woman younger than 45 in good health.

The rearrangement joins TRBV9 to TRBJ2-3, with 7 nucleotides matching TRBD1. The ends lost 4 bases at V and 0 bases at J; junction bases unmatched: 8. CDR1 and CDR2 from the germline V gene are SGDLS and YYNGEE. The CDR3 length is 16 residues. The CDR3 loop is CASSTRTGTSTDTQYF. The CDR3 nucleotides are TGTGCCAGCAGCACTAGGACAGGCACAAGCACAGATACGCAGTATTTT.

V and J are TRBV11-3 and TRBJ1-4, with D perhaps TRBD1 (6 bases). V lost 7 bases, J lost 0 bases, and 15 bases lay in between. Germline assignment: CDR1 SGHNT and CDR2 YENEEA. The CDR3 consists of 16 residues. CDR3 nucleotide sequence: TGTGCCAGCATCCCAGGGACATTTGCAACTAATGAAAAACTGTTTTTT. Protein: CASIPGTFATNEKLFF. Full variable domain (missing parts from reference TRBV11-3 and TRBJ1-4): EAGVVQSPRYKIIEKKQPVAFWCNPISGHNTLYWYLQNLGQGPELLIRYENEEAVDDSQLPKDRFSAERLKGVDSTLKIQPAELGDSAVYLCASIPGTFATNEKLFFGSGTQLSVL.